These 29 T cell receptor beta chains were all obtained from the same sample, sequenced in a study of T cell clonality in common variable immunodeficiency. The data were produced by immunoSEQ multiplex PCR, yet TCRdb's version contains in-frame clones alone and is incomplete. The sample was found to contain 25,000 to 30,000 clones, and every one recurs. Overall study findings and caveats: In common variable immunodeficiency, TCR beta chains reportedly carried fewer deletions and N-nucleotide insertions.

Their target antigens are unknown. The material sequenced was peripheral blood mononuclear cells. Receptors originate from a human donor with common variable immunodeficiency.

As concerns this clone: The CDR3 is cut off 3 residues early in the read; its end comes from the germline J gene. The gene calls are TRBV7-6 and TRBJ2-7, with 10 bases matching TRBD2. Losses at the gene ends were 1 base for V and 3 bases for J; bases not matched to a gene: 3. There are 15 residues in the CDR3. Germline-derived CDR1 and CDR2 are SGHVS and FNYEAQ. The DNA read from the CDR3 is TGTGCCAGCAGCTTAGGGACTAGCGGCTTCTACGAG. Translation gives CASSLGTSGFYE. The whole CDR3 protein reads CASSLGTSGFYEQYF.

This clone was picked up a small number of times. Sequencing ends 3 residues short of the CDR3 end; the germline J gene provides the rest. The V and J genes are TRBV18 and TRBJ2-7; D may be TRBD2 (6 bases). Germline V CDR1 and CDR2: KGHSH, LQKENI. Trimming stripped 2 bases from V and 3 bases from J, with 14 bases between. The CDR3 is 15 amino acids. The chain's CDR3 is CASSPETGGGYEQYF. CDR3 DNA (partial): TGTGCCAGCTCACCAGAGACCGGGGGAGGCTACGAG.

As regards this clone: The CDR3 end is not reached by the read, which stops 3 residues before it; the germline J gene fills it in. The chain carries TRBV7-3 and TRBJ2-5, with a tentative D call TRBD2 (5 bases). The CDR3 runs to 12 residues. Germline V CDR1 and CDR2: SGHTA, FQGTGA. V gave up 5 bases and J gave up 7 bases, with 11 bases separating them. CDR3 region: CASSPNRGTQYF. Incomplete CDR3 DNA: TGTGCCAGCAGCCCCAATCGGGGGACC.

A remark on this clone: Coverage ceases 3 residues before the CDR3 finishes, and the germline J gene fills in the end. The V call is TRBV7-7, the J call TRBJ2-5; D possibly corresponds to TRBD1 (6 bases). CDR1 and CDR2 (germline): SSHAT, FNYEAQ (reference sequence). This CDR3 is 14 amino acids long. Trimming cost V 5 bases and J 4 bases, with 14 bases left between them. CDR3: CASSRDWGRETQYF. The covered CDR3 bases are TGTGCCAGCAGCCGAGACTGGGGGCGAGAGACC.

This clone has more than one count but fewer than ten. The read terminates 3 residues before the CDR3 end, so the remaining end is supplied by the germline J gene. The V and J genes are TRBV2 and TRBJ2-1, with 16 bases lining up with TRBD2. After removal of 6 bases from V and 7 bases from J, the junction contained 3 bases not matched to a gene. The CDR3 sequence is 15 residues long. Germline assignment: CDR1 SNHLY and CDR2 FYNNEI. The CDR3 reads CASSGTSGRENEQFF. CDR3 bases read: TGTGCCAGCAGCGGGACTAGCGGGAGGGAAAATGAG.

This clone has just a few counts. The sequence runs out 3 residues before the end of the CDR3; the remainder is reconstructed from the germline J gene. The genes are TRBV5-1 and TRBJ2-4; TRBD2 matches at 14 bases. Germline values: CDR1 SGHRS, CDR2 YFSETQ. The CDR3 totals 17 residues. The V and J ends lost 0 bases and 9 bases, in that order; junction bases with no gene match: 8. The CDR3 bases that were read are TGCGCCAGCAGCTTGGCTCCGACTAGCGGGAGGGGGGGCATT. Amino acid sequence: CASSLAPTSGRGGI. The complete CDR3 reads CASSLAPTSGRGGIQYF.

This clone was observed at least ten times. Sequencing ends 3 residues short of the CDR3 end; the germline J gene provides the rest. This chain connects TRBV20-1 to TRBJ2-1, with TRBD2 matching over 10 bases. This CDR3 is built from 13 residues. With V trimmed by 6 bases and J by 4 bases, 3 bases remained unmatched. The germline V gene has CDR1 DFQATT and CDR2 SNEGSKA (reference sequence). The CDR3 DNA, read in part, is TGCAGTGCCCCGACTAGCGGGTACAATGAG. As protein: CSAPTSGYNE. The full-length CDR3 reads as CSAPTSGYNEQFF.

This clone has a handful of counts. With the read ending 3 residues before the CDR3 end, the germline J gene is used to fill in that end. The V gene is TRBV7-6, the J gene TRBJ1-5; 8 bases fit TRBD1. V lost 1 base and J lost 5; bases outside the gene matches: 7. The germline CDR1 and CDR2 sequences are SGHVS and FNYEAQ. The CDR3 covers 16 residues. The DNA read from the CDR3 is TGTGCCAGCAGCTTAGGGGCCAGGGGGCGCGATCAGCCC. It yields the protein CASSLGARGRDQP. The full CDR3 is CASSLGARGRDQPQHF.

This clone has only a few counts. The CDR3 sequence: CASSDTLAGVDLETQYF. The sequenced part of the CDR3 DNA is TGTGCCAGCAGTGACACTCTAGCGGGAGTGGACTTGGAGACC. V and J are TRBV2 and TRBJ2-5, with TRBD2 matching 10 bases. Read coverage stops 3 residues before the CDR3 terminus; the germline J gene supplies the remainder. The V gene end was trimmed by 3 bases and the J gene end by 5 bases; junction bases not matched to a gene: 12. CDR3 length equals 17 residues. Germline V lookup: CDR1 SNHLY, CDR2 FYNNEI.

This clone is medium-sized (0.01 to 0.1%). CDR3 DNA, as far as it was read: TGTGCCAGCTCACCTTGGGACAGTGCCTACGAG. As protein: CASSPWDSAYE. The entire CDR3 reads CASSPWDSAYEQYF. V and J are TRBV18 and TRBJ2-7; 7 bases are shared with TRBD1. The read gets to within 3 residues of the CDR3 end, and the germline J gene fills in the rest. CDR1 and CDR2 from the germline V gene are KGHSH and LQKENI. CDR3 length equals 14 residues. V lost 3 bases to trimming and J lost 2 bases; unmatched junction nucleotides: 4.

As concerns this clone: The read ends 3 residues early relative to the CDR3; the germline J gene fills the gap. The chain combines TRBV2 with TRBJ2-7, with D possibly matching TRBD2 (6 bases). V was trimmed by 1 base and J by 4 bases, leaving 20 bases between them. Per the germline V gene, CDR1 is SNHLY and CDR2 is FYNNEI. The length of the CDR3 is 17 residues. CDR3: CASSEGGSRRDFYEQYF. The covered CDR3 bases are TGTGCCAGCAGTGAAGGGGGGAGTCGCAGGGACTTTTACGAG.

This clone was detected ten times or more. The read halts 3 residues ahead of the CDR3 end, with the missing end drawn from the germline J gene. The rearrangement links TRBV5-1 to TRBJ2-1, with TRBD2 as a possible D gene (6 bases). The germline CDR1 and CDR2 sequences are SGHRS and YFSETQ. V gave up 1 base and J gave up 4 bases, with 12 bases separating them. The CDR3 loop spans 15 amino acids. The sequenced part of the CDR3 DNA is TGCGCCAGCAGCTTGAGGGACTCATTATACAATGAG. Its translation: CASSLRDSLYNE. The whole CDR3 sequence is CASSLRDSLYNEQFF.

This clone was seen repeatedly, ten times or more. The read comes to an end 3 residues before the CDR3 does, leaving the germline J gene to fill in the end. The chain recombines TRBV30 with TRBJ2-7, with TRBD1 matching 12 bases. CDR3 length equals 14 residues. CDR1 is GTSNPN and CDR2 is SVGIG in the germline V gene (reference sequence). Unmatched junction bases numbered 2, after V lost 0 bases and J lost 5 bases. CDR3 DNA (partial): TGTGCCTGGAGTGTCGGGACAGGGGGCAACGAG. Translating gives CAWSVGTGGNE. The full CDR3 is CAWSVGTGGNEQYF.

This clone has only a few counts. Coverage ceases 3 residues before the CDR3 finishes, and the germline J gene fills in the end. The chain employs TRBV13 and TRBJ1-1, with no clear D. From germline, CDR1 is PRHDT and CDR2 FYEKMQ (reference sequence). The CDR3 is made up of 12 amino acids. The sequenced part of the CDR3 DNA is TGTGCCAGCAGCCTCCGACTAGCTTCG. Translated: CASSLRLAS. The full-length CDR3 reads as CASSLRLASAFF.

This clone has a count of ten or more. The CDR3 end lies 3 residues beyond the end of the read and is filled in from the germline J gene. This chain links TRBV5-1 with TRBJ2-7, with 9 bases that match TRBD1. Germline values: CDR1 SGHRS, CDR2 YFSETQ. Trimming at V came to 4 bases and at J to 2 bases, leaving 7 bases not matched to a gene. CDR3 size: 15 residues. The DNA read from the CDR3 is TGCGCCAGCAGCGGAACCGGGACAGGGACCTACGAG. Translated: CASSGTGTGTYE. Given in full, the CDR3 is CASSGTGTGTYEQYF.

This clone occurred many times. The read terminates 3 residues before the CDR3 end, so the remaining end is supplied by the germline J gene. The rearrangement links TRBV6-2 or TRBV6-3 to TRBJ2-7; 12 bases are shared with TRBD1. Germline CDR1 MNHEY, CDR2 SVGEGT. The CDR3 has 13 amino acids. V was clipped by 10 bases and J by 6 bases; unmatched bases: 7. The sequenced CDR3 bases are TGTGCCACCGCCGGGGACAGGGGGCTCGAG. It is translated as CATAGDRGLE. In full, the CDR3 is CATAGDRGLEQYF.

Worth noting for this clone: The missing CDR3 end, 3 residues past where the read stops, is filled in from the germline J gene. The rearrangement uses TRBV5-1 and TRBJ2-3; weak D call: TRBD1 (5 bases). Germline V gives CDR1 SGHRS, CDR2 YFSETQ. This CDR3 has 14 amino acids. V dropped 0 bases and J dropped 2 bases, with 7 bases sitting between them. The CDR3 reads CASSLGQITDTQYF. The CDR3 bases that were read are TGCGCCAGCAGCTTGGGACAGATCACAGATACG.

At least ten counts were recorded for this clone. The DNA ends 3 residues before the CDR3 does, and the rest of the CDR3 is filled in from the germline J gene. The V and J genes are TRBV5-4 and TRBJ1-1; D unresolved. This CDR3 comprises 15 residues. Germline V lookup: CDR1 SGHNT, CDR2 YYREEE (reference sequence). Trimming took 7 bases from V and 1 from J, leaving 17 bases between them. The CDR3 bases that were read are TGTGCCAGCTCACCCGTGCCTACCGGGAACACTGAA. As protein: CASSPVPTGNTE. The full CDR3 is CASSPVPTGNTEAFF.

This clone was counted between two and nine times. The CDR3 extends 3 residues past the end of the read, so its final part is completed from the germline J gene. The chain recombines TRBV18 with TRBJ1-6; D is possibly TRBD1 (5 bases). Per the germline V gene, CDR1 is KGHSH and CDR2 is LQKENI. V was cut by 4 bases and J by 9 bases, with 16 bases left in between. The CDR3 covers 15 residues. This CDR3 reads CASSQSRGGGSPLHF. The DNA read from the CDR3 is TGTGCCAGCTCACAATCGAGGGGAGGAGGTTCACCC. Full variable domain (missing parts from reference TRBV18 and TRBJ1-6): NAGVMQNPRHLVRRRGQEARLRCSPMKGHSHVYWYRQLPEEGLKFMVYLQKENIIDESGMPKERFSAEFPKEGPSILRIQQVVRGDSAAYFCASSQSRGGGSPLHFGNGTRLTVT.

At least ten counts were recorded for this clone. The CDR3 end lies 3 residues beyond the end of the read and is filled in from the germline J gene. The V gene is TRBV19, the J gene TRBJ2-1, with TRBD2 matching 10 bases. The V and J ends lost 3 bases and 9 bases, in that order; junction bases with no gene match: 8. The CDR3 has 15 amino acids. The germline gives CDR1 LNHDA, CDR2 SQIVND (reference sequence). The CDR3 loop is CASSISSGSGVEQFF. The part of the CDR3 DNA that was read is TGTGCCAGTAGTATCTCTAGCGGGAGTGGTGTTGAG.

On this clone: The CDR3 end falls 3 residues outside the read, so it is completed with the germline J gene. V and J are TRBV7-2 and TRBJ2-7; the match to TRBD2 covers 9 bases. After removal of 3 bases from V and 3 bases from J, the junction contained 6 bases not matched to a gene. Germline CDR1 is SGHTA and CDR2 is FQGNSA. The CDR3 consists of 15 residues. The CDR3 region is CASSFDSGRVYEQYF. The sequenced CDR3 bases are TGTGCCAGCAGCTTCGATAGCGGGAGAGTCTACGAG.

This clone was seen a handful of times. The CDR3 extends 3 residues past the end of the read, so its final part is completed from the germline J gene. The chain links TRBV18 to TRBJ2-1; tentatively, D is TRBD1 (6 bases). Germline lookup yields CDR1 KGHSH and CDR2 LQKENI. The CDR3 is 14 residues long. The V end lost 5 bases, the J end lost 3 bases, and 11 bases lay between the germline ends. The sequenced part of the CDR3 DNA is TGTGCCAGCTCAACCGACAGGAGCTACAATGAG. Residues: CASSTDRSYNE. In full, the CDR3 reads CASSTDRSYNEQFF.

This clone was observed many times. The read falls 3 residues short of the CDR3 end, and the missing part is taken from the germline J gene. The chain combines TRBV5-5 with TRBJ2-1; TRBD2 matches at 11 bases. Looked up from germline, CDR1 is SGHKS and CDR2 is YYEKEE (reference sequence). After removal of 4 bases from V and 7 bases from J, the junction contained 4 bases not matched to a gene. The CDR3 spans 14 residues. CDR3 region: CASSKLAGVNEQFF. The CDR3 bases that were read are TGTGCCAGCAGCAAACTAGCGGGAGTAAATGAG.

This clone showed up just a few times. The CDR3 end falls 3 residues outside the read, so it is completed with the germline J gene. The rearrangement joins TRBV7-3 to TRBJ2-1; TRBD2 matches 8 bases. This CDR3 has 16 amino acids. V lost 5 bases and J lost 0; bases outside the gene matches: 6. Germline V lookup: CDR1 SGHTA, CDR2 FQGTGA. The sequenced part of the CDR3 DNA is TGTGCCAGCAGCCACGGGGGGGGGTCCTCCTACAATGAG. Protein sequence: CASSHGGGSSYNE. The full CDR3 protein is CASSHGGGSSYNEQFF.

This clone was recorded at least ten times. The missing CDR3 end, 3 residues past where the read stops, is filled in from the germline J gene. The chain is built from TRBV20-1 and TRBJ2-3; the D is unclear. This CDR3 contains 11 residues. The V and J ends lost 2 bases and 6 bases respectively, with 6 bases between them. Germline CDR1 DFQATT, CDR2 SNEGSKA (reference sequence). The CDR3 bases that were read are TGCAGTGCTAGAAGGTCCGATACG. It yields the protein CSARRSDT. The entire CDR3 reads CSARRSDTQYF.

This clone was observed many times. The read ends 3 residues before the CDR3 terminus; that terminus is restored from the germline J gene. The rearrangement uses TRBV5-4 and TRBJ2-7, with 11 bases matching TRBD2. The J segment lost 5 bases and the V segment lost 3 bases, leaving 7 bases of the junction unmatched. Germline CDR1 SGHNT, CDR2 YYREEE (reference sequence). CDR3 size: 15 residues. CDR3 residues: CASSSPTSGIHEQYF. The sequenced CDR3 bases are TGTGCCAGCAGCTCCCCGACTAGCGGGATCCACGAG.

This clone has a count of ten or more. The read ends 3 residues early relative to the CDR3; the germline J gene fills the gap. V is TRBV2 and J is TRBJ1-1; D gene unclear. V shed 0 bases and J shed 5 bases, with 7 bases lying between them. The CDR3 spans 13 residues. The germline V gene has CDR1 SNHLY and CDR2 FYNNEI. Incomplete CDR3 DNA: TGTGCCAGCAGTGAAGCCAGTTTTACTGAA. Translated, it gives CASSEASFTE. The whole CDR3 is CASSEASFTEAFF.

This clone was counted between two and nine times. One junction end does not reproduce the germline sequence, and a read error may be involved. The read gets to within 3 residues of the CDR3 end, and the germline J gene fills in the rest. The chain uses TRBV7-1 and TRBJ2-1, with 12 positions matching TRBD2. TRBV7-1 is marked as an open reading frame, function uncertain. This CDR3 is 21 amino acids long. The CDR3 loop is CSSSSPLIRLAGVPSYNEQFF. The DNA read from the CDR3 is TGTTCCAGCAGCTCTCCCCTTATCCGACTAGCGGGAGTACCCAGCTACAATGAG.

This clone showed up just a few times. The CDR3 end lies 3 residues beyond the end of the read and is filled in from the germline J gene. V and J are TRBV2 and TRBJ1-1, with D possibly TRBD1 on 5 matching bases. The CDR3 runs 14 residues. In germline, CDR1 is SNHLY, CDR2 FYNNEI. V gave up 4 bases and J gave up 0 bases, with 9 bases separating them. The CDR3 DNA, read in part, is TGTGCCAGCAGTGGACAGAGAATGAACACTGAA. This sequence encodes CASSGQRMNTE. In full, the CDR3 reads CASSGQRMNTEAFF.